This TCR beta chain was sequenced during a study of circulating tumor DNA in untreated peripheral T-cell lymphoma (dated by TCRdb to the early 2020s). Regarding the complete study: Serum samples were collected at baseline and serially during treatment so that circulating tumor DNA carrying tumor TCR clonotypes could be tracked.

The library came from the immunoSEQ multiplex PCR assay. Imported from immuneACCESS, the table was reduced by TCRdb to in-frame sequences with V and J called. These copies leave out some clones; in studies compared against another copy, an unresolved V gene accounts for under half, and the cause of the remainder is not known. The sample records about 400 clones, around 86% of which are singletons. Around 90% of the sample is held by the ten biggest clonotypes. Points on this clone: The antigen it binds to is not known. Per-base qualities were not stored, and no clone one base away is much larger.

Beyond this particular receptor, the publication reports: Tumor-specific clonotypes were identified in 75% to 80% of patients, from roughly nine tenths of baseline tissues and roughly 67% of baseline serum samples. Among about two dozen serially sampled patients, approximately 38% cleared ctDNA after two cycles, and detectable ctDNA after therapy showed a trend toward worse survival. Two patients with persistently detectable ctDNA after therapy stayed in remission over roughly 9 years of follow-up, so ctDNA persistence did not always predict relapse.

The study used next-generation sequencing of T-cell receptor sequences to monitor peripheral T-cell lymphoma patients receiving frontline treatment on a trial. V ends up 2 bases short and J 2 bases short, with an unmatched junction base count of 3. The CDR3 holds 17 amino acids from the cysteine to the phenylalanine. The only DNA kept is the CDR3, 51 bases in frame from the first base. For CDR1 and CDR2, the germline V gene lists SGHTA and FQGTGA. Sequencing input: cell-free DNA from blood serum. This TCR was recovered from a human donor with peripheral T-cell lymphoma. The V and J segments used are TRBV7-3 and TRBJ2-3; the central 14 bases match TRBD2. The DNA reads as follows: TGTGCCAGCAGCTTAGAGACTAGCGGGGGGGCCACAGATACGCAGTATTTT. The encoded protein is CASSLETSGGATDTQYF.